This T cell receptor beta chain is drawn from a study of CXCR3-negative and CXCR3-positive naive CD8 T cells. Naivety in CD8+ T cells corresponded to a CD45RO-CCR7+CD27+CD95- phenotype. The study made its TRB cDNA libraries by 5' RACE, adding UMI labels. Each CDR3 protein gets one entry in TCRdb, which reprocessed the 5' RACE reads and gives no DNA. The table for this sample gives approximately 83,000 distinct CDR3 sequences. Findings of the study overall: The TRBV-TRBJ usage of naive CXCR3-negative and CXCR3-positive cells was similar, but that of memory cells differed. CXCR3-expressing naive cells carried TRB CDR3s more hydrophobic than those of CXCR3-negative naive cells.

As to this clonotype: Its antigen is not known.

In germline, CDR1 is SQVTM, CDR2 ANQGSEA. The CDR3 is 15 amino acids. The TCR comes from a human donor in good health. Some clones in this sample may be carry-over from other donors' samples. The sequencing input was naive CXCR3- CD8+ T cells from blood. Subset here: CD45RO-CCR7+CD27+CD95- naive CD8+ T cells lacking CXCR3 (TNR3-). The V and J genes are TRBV29-1 and TRBJ2-5; TCRdb designates TRBD2, a call that cannot be tested without DNA. This CDR3 is CSVVDLGLFQETQYF.